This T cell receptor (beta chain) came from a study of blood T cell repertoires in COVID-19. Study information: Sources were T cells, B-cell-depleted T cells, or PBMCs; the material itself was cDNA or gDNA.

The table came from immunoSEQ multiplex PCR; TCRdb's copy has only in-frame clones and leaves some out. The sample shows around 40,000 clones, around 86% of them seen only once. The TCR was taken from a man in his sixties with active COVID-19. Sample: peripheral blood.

Written as DNA, the CDR3 is TGCGCCAGCAGCTTGGCTCTAGCGAACACCGGGGAGCTGTTTTTT. Translation gives CASSLALANTGELFF. The chain combines TRBV5-1 with TRBJ2-2; unclear D gene. CDR3 size: 15 residues. Per germline, CDR1 SGHRS and CDR2 YFSETQ. The germline V and J ends were trimmed by 0 bases and 0 bases, with 6 bases remaining between them. Using reference TRBV5-1 and TRBJ2-2 for the parts outside the CDR3, the full variable domain is KAGVTQTPRYLIKTRGQQVTLSCSPISGHRSVSWYQQTPGQGLQFLFEYFSETQRNKGNFPGRFSGRQFSNSRSEMNVSTLELGDSALYLCASSLALANTGELFFGEGSRLTVL.